These 32 T cell receptor beta chains share one sample of origin, sequenced in a study of blood T cell repertoires in COVID-19. Sequencing was performed with immunoSEQ multiplex PCR; in TCRdb, only in-frame clones are kept and a portion is missing. The sample includes about 180,000 clones, around 80% of them seen just once. Sequenced input: peripheral blood. These receptors were collected from a man between 65 and 85 years old with active or convalescent COVID-19.

This chain connects TRBV2 to TRBJ2-2, with unresolved D. The CDR3 runs to 12 residues. Trimming pared 7 bases from V and 5 bases from J, leaving 8 bases between. The V gene's germline CDR1 is SNHLY and CDR2 FYNNEI. The chain's CDR3 is CASTERTGELFF. Here the CDR3 DNA reads TGTGCCAGCACTGAGCGAACCGGGGAGCTGTTTTTT.

This clone was observed once. The rearrangement joins TRBV19 to TRBJ1-5, with D perhaps TRBD1 (6 bases). Looked up from germline, CDR1 is LNHDA and CDR2 is SQIVND (reference sequence). V was trimmed by 6 bases and J by 6 bases, leaving 12 bases between them. This CDR3 spans 13 amino acids. The CDR3 DNA reads TGTGCCAGTAGCCGCCACAGGGCTCAGCCCCAGCATTTT. Translating gives CASSRHRAQPQHF.

The chain has TRBV25-1 and TRBJ2-2; TRBD2 agrees at 9 bases. V shed 5 bases, J shed 5 bases, and the junction held 9 bases outside the gene matches. This CDR3 spans 16 amino acids. Germline CDR1 and CDR2: MGHDK and SYGVNS. CDR3 protein: CASSPLAGVRTGELFF. CDR3 DNA: TGTGCCAGCAGTCCCTTAGCGGGAGTACGAACCGGGGAGCTGTTTTTT. The full variable domain, in which reference TRBV25-1 and TRBJ2-2 provide the parts outside the CDR3, is EADIYQTPRYLVIGTGKKITLECSQTMGHDKMYWYQQDPGMELHLIHYSYGVNSTEKGDLSSESTVSRIRTEHFPLTLESARPSHTSQYLCASSPLAGVRTGELFFGEGSRLTVL.

This rearrangement joins TRBV9 to TRBJ2-1; 8 bases match TRBD1. V gave up 4 bases and J gave up 4 bases; unmatched junction bases: 7. The germline CDR1 and CDR2 sequences are SGDLS and YYNGEE. The CDR3 is made up of 15 amino acids. For the CDR3, the DNA is TGTGCCAGCAGCCTCGGACAGGGTTCGTACAATGAGCAGTTCTTC. Translating it yields CASSLGQGSYNEQFF.

The V gene is TRBV3-1 (or the pseudogene TRBV3-2), the J gene TRBJ1-2; the match to TRBD1 covers 8 bases. V trimming: 5 bases; J trimming: 4 bases; junction bases outside the gene matches: 3. The CDR3 spans 13 residues. Germline V gives CDR1 LGHDT, CDR2 YNNKEL (reference sequence). CDR3 region: CASSGGQAYGYTF. The CDR3 DNA is TGTGCCAGCAGCGGGGGACAGGCCTATGGCTACACCTTC.

As concerns this clone: One end of the junction is discordant with germline, which a read error may explain. This chain uses TRBV29-1 with TRBJ2-7; 11 bases are a match to TRBD1. CDR1 SQVTM and CDR2 ANQGSEA come from the germline V gene. This CDR3 has 15 amino acids. This CDR3 is CSVEGGQGGSYEQYF. In nucleotides, the CDR3 is TGCAGCGTGGAAGGGGGACAGGGGGGATCCTACGAGCAGTACTTC.

The V gene is TRBV4-3, the J gene TRBJ2-4, with unresolved D. CDR1 is LGHNA and CDR2 is YSLEER in the germline V gene. V was pared by 0 bases and J by 0 bases, with 9 bases between. The CDR3 runs 16 residues. CDR3 bases: TGCGCCAGCAGCCAAGATACAGAAAGAGCCAAAAACATTCAGTACTTC. This translates into CASSQDTERAKNIQYF.

The chain is built from TRBV28 and TRBJ1-2, with D maybe TRBD1 (5 bases). The V end lost 1 base, the J end lost 8 bases, and 14 bases lay between the germline ends. The CDR3 length is 14 residues. Germline values: CDR1 MDHEN, CDR2 SYDVKM. Here the CDR3 DNA reads TGTGCCAGCAGTTTATCGCAGGGTCACCAAGGCTACACCTTC. Its protein is CASSLSQGHQGYTF.

The V and J genes are TRBV10-1 and TRBJ2-7; the match to TRBD1 covers 9 bases. The V gene end was trimmed by 6 bases and the J gene end by 0 bases; junction bases not matched to a gene: 6. This CDR3 has 15 residues. CDR1 is WNHNN and CDR2 is SYGVQD in the germline V gene (reference sequence). CDR3 nucleotides: TGCGCCAGCAGCCGGACAGGGGAGAGCTCCTACGAGCAGTACTTC. This translates into CASSRTGESSYEQYF.

V usage is TRBV7-2 and J usage is TRBJ1-2, with D possibly TRBD1 on 6 matching bases. V shed 4 bases and J shed 4 bases, with 13 bases lying between them. This CDR3 contains 14 residues. Germline CDR1 reads SGHTA; CDR2 reads FQGNSA. For the CDR3, the DNA is TGTGCCAGCAGCTCTTACACAGGGCCCTATGGCTACACCTTC. Protein product: CASSSYTGPYGYTF.

The genes are TRBV4-1 and TRBJ2-5; 11 positions agree with TRBD2. Germline CDR1 reads MGHRA; CDR2 reads YSYEKL. V lost 0 bases and J lost 7; bases outside the gene matches: 19. CDR3 length: 20 residues. The CDR3 DNA follows: TGCGCCAGCAGCCAAGAGAACGGGAGACTAGCGGGATCAAGGAGGGGGACCCAGTACTTC. The encoded protein is CASSQENGRLAGSRRGTQYF.

V usage is TRBV6-1 and J usage is TRBJ1-1, with a possible D match to TRBD1 (6 bases). This CDR3 contains 17 residues. The ends were cut back, 3 bases at V and 4 bases at J, with 21 bases in the middle. Germline V CDR1 and CDR2: MNHNS, SASEGT. The CDR3 DNA follows: TGTGCCAGCAGTGAGAACGGAGAAACGCAGGGGTTCACTGAAGCTTTCTTT. This sequence encodes CASSENGETQGFTEAFF.

V is TRBV6-6 and J is TRBJ2-7, with a possible D match to TRBD2 (7 bases). This CDR3 has 15 residues. CDR1 is MNHNY, CDR2 SVGAGI, per germline (reference sequence). Trimming left V 0 bases short and J 7 bases short, with 16 bases between. DNA for the CDR3: TGTGCCAGCAGTTACTCGGGAGGGGGTCTACGAGAGCAGTACTTC. This codes for CASSYSGGGLREQYF.

V usage is TRBV30 and J usage is TRBJ1-4; TRBD1 is a possible D gene (5 bases). The V gene's germline CDR1 is GTSNPN and CDR2 SVGIG (reference sequence). The CDR3 runs 12 residues. Deletions cut 7 bases from V and 7 bases from J, with 13 bases between. The CDR3 nucleotides read TGTGCCTACATGGGGGGAGGTGAAAAACTGTTTTTT. Its protein is CAYMGGGEKLFF. Variable domain in full (rest from reference TRBV30 and TRBJ1-4): SQTIHQWPATLVQPVGSPLSLECTVEGTSNPNLYWYRQAAGRGLQLLFYSVGIGQISSEVPQNLSASRPQDRQFILSSKKLLLSDSGFYLCAYMGGGEKLFFGSGTQLSVL.

This clone was detected a few times. The V and J genes are TRBV5-1 and TRBJ2-2, with D uncertain. CDR1 is SGHRS, CDR2 YFSETQ, per germline. With 1 base removed from V and 4 bases from J, the gap between germline ends came to 14 bases. This CDR3 has 16 residues. The chain's CDR3 is CASSLSRLASTGELFF. For the CDR3, the DNA is TGCGCCAGCAGCTTGAGTAGGTTGGCTAGCACCGGGGAGCTGTTTTTT.

The J gene is TRBJ2-2, the V gene TRBV18, with D unresolved. The CDR3 consists of 19 residues. With 4 bases removed from V and 4 bases from J, the gap between germline ends came to 25 bases. Germline V gives CDR1 KGHSH, CDR2 LQKENI. The CDR3 is CASSLYPVLPGSSTGELFF. Here the CDR3 DNA reads TGTGCCAGCTCACTGTACCCGGTTCTCCCAGGCTCGTCCACCGGGGAGCTGTTTTTT.

The chain combines TRBV27 with TRBJ1-2, with D possibly being TRBD1 (6 bases). Germline assignment: CDR1 MNHEY and CDR2 SMNVEV (reference sequence). The CDR3 runs to 13 residues. V lost 8 bases and J lost 3, with 13 bases in between. The CDR3 sequence is CASSRGGDYGYTF. CDR3 nucleotides: TGTGCCAGCTCGCGGGGGGGCGACTATGGCTACACCTTC.

This chain joins TRBV19 and TRBJ1-1, with D unresolved. V was pared by 1 base and J by 2 bases, with 5 bases between. The V gene's germline CDR1 is LNHDA and CDR2 SQIVND (reference sequence). The CDR3 loop spans 13 amino acids. CDR3 nucleotide sequence: TGTGCCAGTAGTATAGGTCGTAACACTGAAGCTTTCTTT. It yields the protein CASSIGRNTEAFF.

The sample holds one count of this clone. The chain uses TRBV7-9 and TRBJ2-5, with D maybe TRBD1 (6 bases). The CDR3 is 15 residues long. V was clipped by 5 bases and J by 5 bases, with 18 bases between them. Germline V gene lookup returns CDR1 SEHNR and CDR2 FQNEAQ (reference sequence). In nucleotides, the CDR3 is TGTGCCAGCAGCGGCCTGGGGGACATAGTTGAGACCCAGTACTTC. Translated, it gives CASSGLGDIVETQYF. The whole variable domain, filled in from reference TRBV7-9 and TRBJ2-5, reads DTGVSQNPRHKITKRGQNVTFRCDPISEHNRLYWYRQTLGQGPEFLTYFQNEAQLEKSRLLSDRFSAERPKGSFSTLEIQRTEQGDSAMYLCASSGLGDIVETQYFGPGTRLLVL.

The V call is TRBV12-5, the J call TRBJ2-7, with TRBD1 matching over 11 bases. The CDR3 is made up of 15 amino acids. The germline V gene has CDR1 LGHNT and CDR2 FRNRAP. Trimming cost V 5 bases and J 4 bases; bases outside gene matches: 7. The CDR3 DNA follows: TGTGCTAGTGGTCTCGGACAGGGGGCGACTTACGAGCAGTACTTC. The encoded protein is CASGLGQGATYEQYF.

The chain joins TRBV9 to TRBJ2-2; 7 positions agree with TRBD1. CDR3 length: 16 residues. The junction had 8 bases not matched to a gene; V was cut back by 1 base and J by 5 bases. The V gene's germline CDR1 is SGDLS and CDR2 YYNGEE. This CDR3 is CASSVTGTVDTGELFF. The DNA of the CDR3 is TGTGCCAGCAGCGTAACCGGGACAGTAGATACCGGGGAGCTGTTTTTT.

This sequence joins TRBV19 and TRBJ2-1; a possible D gene is TRBD2 (6 bases). CDR3 length: 14 residues. With 9 bases removed from V and 7 bases from J, the gap between germline ends came to 19 bases. Germline V gene lookup returns CDR1 LNHDA and CDR2 SQIVND (reference sequence). The CDR3 reads CARSPGDGSNEQFF. CDR3 sequence (DNA): TGTGCCAGATCTCCGGGGGATGGGAGTAATGAGCAGTTCTTC.

The V gene is TRBV6-6, the J gene TRBJ1-5; no reliable D call. With 2 bases removed from V and 0 bases from J, the gap between germline ends came to 5 bases. The CDR3 is 14 amino acids. Per the germline V gene, CDR1 is MNHNY and CDR2 is SVGAGI (reference sequence). The CDR3 region has the DNA TGTGCCAGCAGTTACGTTAATAGCAATCAGCCCCAGCATTTT. Amino acid sequence: CASSYVNSNQPQHF.

The chain uses TRBV5-4 and TRBJ2-3; 10 bases align to TRBD1. Germline lookup yields CDR1 SGHNT and CDR2 YYREEE (reference sequence). This CDR3 has 15 amino acids. The J segment lost 3 bases and the V segment lost 4 bases, leaving 5 bases of the junction unmatched. The CDR3 nucleotides read TGTGCCAGCAGCCCCGACAGGGGGCGGACAGATACGCAGTATTTT. This codes for CASSPDRGRTDTQYF.

The V and J genes are TRBV3-1 (or the pseudogene TRBV3-2) and TRBJ1-2; D possibly corresponds to TRBD1 (6 bases). With 0 bases removed from V and 8 bases from J, the gap between germline ends came to 16 bases. Germline CDR1 is LGHDT and CDR2 is YNNKEL (reference sequence). This CDR3 is built from 15 residues. CDR3 sequence reads: CASSQENREWEGYTF. The CDR3 region has the DNA TGTGCCAGCAGCCAAGAGAACAGGGAGTGGGAGGGCTACACCTTC.

V usage is TRBV6-6 and J usage is TRBJ2-7, with 12 bases identical to TRBD2. The ends lost 8 bases at V and 1 base at J; junction bases unmatched: 3. Per the germline V gene, CDR1 is MNHNY and CDR2 is SVGAGI (reference sequence). This CDR3 contains 14 residues. The chain's CDR3 is CASDTSGGSYEQYF. In nucleotides, the CDR3 is TGTGCCAGCGATACTAGCGGGGGGTCCTACGAGCAGTACTTC.

The V call is TRBV14, the J call TRBJ1-2; 8 bases align to TRBD1. Germline V gene data show CDR1 as SGHDN and CDR2 as FVKESK. The CDR3 runs to 14 residues. J gave up 4 bases and V 4 bases, and 5 bases lay outside the gene matches. The chain's CDR3 is CASSLQGDGYGYTF. The CDR3 DNA follows: TGTGCCAGCAGCCTACAGGGGGACGGCTATGGCTACACCTTC.

The chain recombines TRBV7-9 with TRBJ1-3; TRBD1 is a possible D gene (6 bases). The CDR3 loop spans 12 amino acids. Germline V gene sequence: CDR1 SEHNR, CDR2 FQNEAQ (reference sequence). V was clipped by 5 bases and J by 4 bases, with 6 bases between them. The CDR3 reads CASSGQGNTIYF. Written as DNA, the CDR3 is TGTGCCAGCAGCGGACAGGGAAACACCATATATTTT.

The genes are TRBV7-8 and TRBJ1-5; no firm D call. Trimming cost V 1 base and J 2 bases, with 18 bases left between them. This CDR3 has 18 amino acids. Germline assignment: CDR1 SGHVS and CDR2 FQNEAQ. The CDR3 here is CASSLEDPGVSGNQPQHF. The CDR3, as DNA: TGTGCCAGCAGCTTAGAAGACCCCGGCGTTAGCGGCAATCAGCCCCAGCATTTT.

The genes are TRBV12-3 or TRBV12-4 and TRBJ1-2; D remains unclear. V was shortened by 6 bases and J by 0 bases, with 5 bases between the two germline ends. CDR3 size: 12 residues. This CDR3 reads CASSRANYGYTF. The CDR3, as DNA: TGTGCCAGCAGCCGAGCTAACTATGGCTACACCTTC.

The V call is TRBV6-6, the J call TRBJ1-2, with 7 bases that match TRBD1. V shed 6 bases, J shed 8 bases, and the junction held 9 bases outside the gene matches. Germline V gene sequence: CDR1 MNHNY, CDR2 SVGAGI (reference sequence). CDR3 length equals 13 residues. The CDR3 spells CASRPTGNGGYTF. The CDR3 bases are TGTGCCAGCAGACCGACAGGGAATGGCGGCTACACCTTC.

In its sample, this clone was seen a few times. The rearrangement uses TRBV6-5 and TRBJ2-2; 7 bases line up with TRBD2. The CDR3 totals 14 residues. Germline trimming cut 0 bases from V and 6 bases from J; bases unmatched to any gene: 1. The germline V gene encodes CDR1 MNHEY and CDR2 SVGAGI. In DNA form, the CDR3 reads TGTGCCAGCAGTTACTCGGCGGGAGCCGGGGAGCTGTTTTTT. Its translation: CASSYSAGAGELFF.